The 24 T cell receptor beta chains presented below share a single source sample, sequenced in a study of OX40 agonist ivuxolimab in advanced cancers. Sequencing was performed with immunoSEQ multiplex PCR; in TCRdb, only in-frame clones are kept and a portion is missing. The sample has tens of thousands of clones; just over 85% are singletons. The material was CD4+ or CD8+ T cells sorted from blood, obtained in a trial of the OX40 agonist ivuxolimab. The receptor set was obtained from an adult with an advanced solid tumor such as melanoma, head and neck, liver or kidney cancer.

This clone was recorded once. The chain joins TRBV29-1 to TRBJ2-7; a weak D match, TRBD2 (5 bases). Germline V gene sequence: CDR1 SQVTM, CDR2 ANQGSEA. V shed 4 bases and J shed 6 bases, with 16 bases lying between them. CDR3 length: 13 amino acids. The CDR3 DNA reads as TGCAGCGTTGCATCGGGGTTGAGGAGCGAGCAGTACTTC. As protein: CSVASGLRSEQYF.

A single count supports this clone. The J gene is TRBJ1-2, the V gene TRBV7-2, with D tentatively TRBD1 (5 bases). Germline V gene sequence: CDR1 SGHTA, CDR2 FQGNSA. The CDR3 extends over 13 amino acids. V gave up 6 bases and J gave up 4 bases, with 12 bases separating them. DNA of the CDR3: TGTGCCAGCAGACCTGACAGCCTCTATGGCTACACCTTC. Encoded protein: CASRPDSLYGYTF.

V and J are TRBV19 and TRBJ1-4, with 8 positions matching TRBD1. Germline V gene sequence: CDR1 LNHDA, CDR2 SQIVND (reference sequence). V gave up 2 bases and J gave up 4 bases; unmatched junction bases: 3. CDR3 length equals 15 residues. In DNA, the CDR3 is TGTGCCAGTAGTATAATCACAGGGGGTAATGAAAAACTGTTTTTT. Protein: CASSIITGGNEKLFF.

The rearrangement joins TRBV13 to TRBJ2-1, with D perhaps matching TRBD1 or TRBD2 (5 bases each). V lost 6 bases to trimming and J lost 4 bases, with 13 bases between them. This CDR3 comprises 14 residues. Germline V CDR1 and CDR2: PRHDT, FYEKMQ (reference sequence). CDR3 residues: CASRGREIYNEQFF. CDR3 nucleotide sequence: TGTGCCAGCAGGGGCAGGGAGATTTACAATGAGCAGTTCTTC.

This clone was observed a single time. The J gene is TRBJ1-1, the V gene TRBV7-2; TRBD1 aligns across 7 bases. The CDR3 spans 15 residues. V lost 0 bases, J lost 4 bases, and 5 bases stayed unmatched. CDR1 SGHTA and CDR2 FQGNSA come from the germline V gene. The CDR3 nucleotides are TGTGCCAGCAGCTTAGCAGACAGGGCGGGCACTGAAGCTTTCTTT. This encodes CASSLADRAGTEAFF.

This chain connects TRBV25-1 to TRBJ1-5, with D maybe TRBD1 (6 bases). Trimming shortened V by 4 bases and J by 0 bases, and 10 bases separated the two germline ends. The CDR3 has 15 residues. Germline CDR1 is MGHDK and CDR2 is SYGVNS. CDR3 nucleotide sequence: TGTGCCAGCAGTGCAGGGGCTGGTAGCAATCAGCCCCAGCATTTT. Protein product: CASSAGAGSNQPQHF.

This chain joins TRBV5-4 and TRBJ2-3; D is unclear. The CDR3 has 14 residues. The V gene's germline CDR1 is SGHNT and CDR2 YYREEE (reference sequence). Trimming took off 0 bases at V and 0 bases at J, with 5 bases between the two ends. The DNA for the CDR3 is TGTGCCAGCAGCTTGGTGTCTAGCACAGATACGCAGTATTTT. It yields the protein CASSLVSSTDTQYF. Filled out from reference TRBV5-4 and TRBJ2-3, the complete variable domain reads ETGVTQSPTHLIKTRGQQVTLRCSSQSGHNTVSWYQQALGQGPQFIFQYYREEENGRGNFPPRFSGLQFPNYSSELNVNALELDDSALYLCASSLVSSTDTQYFGPGTRLTVL.

CDR3 DNA: TGTGCCAGCAGGGACAGGGGATGGAGCAATCAGCCCCAGCATTTT. Protein: CASRDRGWSNQPQHF. The chain combines TRBV6-5 with TRBJ1-5, with 9 bases matching TRBD1. V gave up 6 bases and J gave up 1 base; unmatched junction bases: 4. CDR3 length equals 15 residues. The germline CDR1 and CDR2 sequences are MNHEY and SVGAGI.

The V gene is TRBV7-2, the J gene TRBJ2-5; D is uncertain. This CDR3 has 10 amino acids. V gave up 1 base and J gave up 6 bases, with 0 bases separating them. The germline CDR1 and CDR2 sequences are SGHTA and FQGNSA. The CDR3 nucleotides read TGTGCCAGCAGCTTAGAGACCCAGTACTTC. Translating it yields CASSLETQYF.

V gene TRBV7-9 combines with J gene TRBJ1-4; D may be TRBD1 (5 bases). V was pared by 5 bases and J by 7 bases, with 17 bases between. The CDR3 extends over 15 amino acids. The V gene's germline CDR1 is SEHNR and CDR2 FQNEAQ (reference sequence). CDR3 sequence reads: CASSPRGGDGEKLFF. In nucleotides, the CDR3 is TGTGCCAGCAGCCCTAGGGGTGGGGATGGTGAAAAACTGTTTTTT.

The chain is built from TRBV30 and TRBJ2-2; TRBD2 matches 7 bases. V was pared by 4 bases and J by 2 bases, with 16 bases of the junction left unmatched. Per the germline V gene, CDR1 is GTSNPN and CDR2 is SVGIG (reference sequence). This CDR3 has 18 amino acids. The CDR3 coding sequence is TGTGCCTGGAATTGGGGGAATTCCGGGACTACCAACACCGGGGAGCTGTTTTTT. This encodes CAWNWGNSGTTNTGELFF.

The chain employs TRBV21-1 and TRBJ1-6; the D call of TRBD1 is as the table states it, not checked on the DNA. TRBV21-1 is a pseudogene locus. CDR3 length equals 19 residues. Written as DNA, the CDR3 is TGTGCCAGCAGCAAAGGGAAACCGGGACAGAGCTCCTATAATTCACCCCTCCACTTT. Its translation is CASSKGKPGQSSYNSPLHF.

The V gene is TRBV7-2, the J gene TRBJ1-2; no clear D gene. Per the germline V gene, CDR1 is SGHTA and CDR2 is FQGNSA. V dropped 3 bases and J dropped 4 bases, with 9 bases sitting between them. This CDR3 contains 13 residues. For the CDR3, the DNA is TGTGCCAGCAGCTTTTCAGGCCCCTATGGCTACACCTTC. Its protein product is CASSFSGPYGYTF.

This rearrangement joins TRBV18 to TRBJ1-1; no definite D call. Germline V CDR1 and CDR2: KGHSH, LQKENI. Trimming stripped 6 bases from V and 5 bases from J, with 10 bases between. CDR3 length equals 12 residues. The chain's CDR3 is CASSQKETEAFF. The CDR3, as DNA: TGTGCCAGCTCCCAGAAGGAGACTGAAGCTTTCTTT. Complete variable domain (other parts from reference TRBV18 and TRBJ1-1): NAGVMQNPRHLVRRRGQEARLRCSPMKGHSHVYWYRQLPEEGLKFMVYLQKENIIDESGMPKERFSAEFPKEGPSILRIQQVVRGDSAAYFCASSQKETEAFFGQGTRLTVV.

The chain carries TRBV6-5 and TRBJ2-7, with 10 bases fitting TRBD2. Germline V gene data show CDR1 as MNHEY and CDR2 as SVGAGI. J was trimmed by 6 bases and V by 8 bases; bases with no gene match: 13. This CDR3 is 15 amino acids long. The CDR3 here is CASSFGASGSGEQYF. CDR3 nucleotides: TGTGCCAGCTCCTTCGGGGCTAGCGGGAGTGGCGAGCAGTACTTC.

This clone has more than one count but fewer than ten. The chain links TRBV9 to TRBJ2-7, with TRBD2 matching 11 bases. There are 14 residues in the CDR3. CDR1 SGDLS and CDR2 YYNGEE come from the germline V gene. V was clipped by 3 bases and J by 4 bases; unmatched bases: 3. The CDR3 DNA reads TGTGCCAGCAGCGCTACTAGCGGGAGATACGAGCAGTACTTC. This codes for CASSATSGRYEQYF.

CDR3 residues: CASSPNAGVDEKLFF. Written as DNA, the CDR3 is TGTGCCAGCAGCCCTAATGCAGGGGTGGATGAAAAACTGTTTTTT. The chain has TRBV5-4 and TRBJ1-4, with D maybe TRBD1 (6 bases). This CDR3 spans 15 amino acids. The germline CDR1 and CDR2 sequences are SGHNT and YYREEE (reference sequence). Trimming shortened V by 4 bases and J by 6 bases, and 16 bases separated the two germline ends.

V usage is TRBV19 and J usage is TRBJ2-1, with 14 bases aligning to TRBD2. Losses at the gene ends were 0 bases for V and 7 bases for J; bases not matched to a gene: 5. CDR1 and CDR2 (germline): LNHDA, SQIVND (reference sequence). The CDR3 runs 17 residues. The CDR3 DNA sequence: TGTGCCAGTAGTATAGATCGGGGACTAGCGGGGGTTAATGAGCAGTTCTTC. Amino acids: CASSIDRGLAGVNEQFF.

This clone was picked up one time. The chain is built from TRBV5-6 and TRBJ1-2; possibly TRBD1 for D (6 bases). The germline V gene encodes CDR1 SGHDT and CDR2 YYEEEE. The V end lost 4 bases, the J end lost 3 bases, and 13 bases lay between the germline ends. The CDR3 totals 14 residues. The CDR3 loop reads CASSPQGTYYGYTF. The DNA of the CDR3 is TGTGCCAGCAGCCCCCAGGGGACGTACTATGGCTACACCTTC.

The rearrangement joins TRBV30 to TRBJ1-5, with 8 bases matching TRBD1. Germline loops: CDR1 GTSNPN, CDR2 SVGIG (reference sequence). The trim removed 2 bases at V and 4 bases at J, leaving 1 base unmatched. This CDR3 region has 13 residues. DNA for the CDR3: TGTGCCTGGAGTAGACAGGGGAATCAGCCCCAGCATTTT. Translated: CAWSRQGNQPQHF.

The chain is built from TRBV7-9 and TRBJ1-1, with 12 nucleotides matching TRBD1. J was trimmed by 5 bases and V by 5 bases; bases with no gene match: 6. The CDR3 is 15 residues long. CDR1 and CDR2 from the germline V gene are SEHNR and FQNEAQ (reference sequence). CDR3 coding DNA: TGTGCCAGCAGCCTGGGACAGGGGGCGCAAACTGAAGCTTTCTTT. Its protein is CASSLGQGAQTEAFF.

The chain joins TRBV5-4 to TRBJ2-7; D uncertain. The V and J ends lost 2 bases and 2 bases respectively, with 11 bases between them. This CDR3 is 14 amino acids long. In germline, CDR1 is SGHNT, CDR2 YYREEE (reference sequence). The CDR3 bases are TGTGCCAGCAGCTTAGGTGGGGTGACCTACGAGCAGTACTTC. It specifies CASSLGGVTYEQYF. The whole variable domain, filled in from reference TRBV5-4 and TRBJ2-7, reads ETGVTQSPTHLIKTRGQQVTLRCSSQSGHNTVSWYQQALGQGPQFIFQYYREEENGRGNFPPRFSGLQFPNYSSELNVNALELDDSALYLCASSLGGVTYEQYFGPGTRLTVT.

The chain has TRBV27 and TRBJ1-2; possibly TRBD1 for D (5 bases). The CDR3 totals 13 residues. In germline, CDR1 is MNHEY, CDR2 SMNVEV (reference sequence). V dropped 6 bases and J dropped 4 bases, with 12 bases sitting between them. The CDR3 here is CASREGMSYGYTF. CDR3 nucleotide sequence: TGTGCCAGCAGGGAGGGGATGAGCTATGGCTACACCTTC.

This chain uses TRBV27 with TRBJ2-6; possibly TRBD1 for D (6 bases). V gave up 4 bases and J gave up 4 bases, with 11 bases separating them. CDR3 length: 15 amino acids. The germline CDR1 and CDR2 sequences are MNHEY and SMNVEV (reference sequence). The CDR3 nucleotides read TGTGCCAGCAGTTCACAGGGTGCAGGGGCCAACGTCCTGACTTTC. Protein product: CASSSQGAGANVLTF.